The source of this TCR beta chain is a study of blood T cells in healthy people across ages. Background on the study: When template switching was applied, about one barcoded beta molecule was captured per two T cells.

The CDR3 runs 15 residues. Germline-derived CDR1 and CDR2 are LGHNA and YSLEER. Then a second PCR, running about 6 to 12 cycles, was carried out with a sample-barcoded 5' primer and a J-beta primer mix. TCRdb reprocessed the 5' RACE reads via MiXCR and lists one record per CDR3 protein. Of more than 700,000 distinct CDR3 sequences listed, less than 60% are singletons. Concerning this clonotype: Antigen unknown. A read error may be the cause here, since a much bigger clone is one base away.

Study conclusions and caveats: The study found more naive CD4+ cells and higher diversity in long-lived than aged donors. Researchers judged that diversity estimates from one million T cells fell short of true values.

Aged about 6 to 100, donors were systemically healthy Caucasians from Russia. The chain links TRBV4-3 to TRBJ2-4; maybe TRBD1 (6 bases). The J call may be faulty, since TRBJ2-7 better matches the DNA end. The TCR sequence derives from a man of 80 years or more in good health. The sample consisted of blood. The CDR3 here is CASSQDRGTICEQYF. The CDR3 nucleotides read TGCGCCAGCAGCCAAGACAGGGGAACCATCTGCGAGCAGTACTTC.